Sequencing of this T cell receptor (beta chain) was carried out in a study of blood T cell repertoires in COVID-19 (dated by TCRdb to 2020 to 2021). In the study overall: Samples from collaborators originated in the United States, Italy and Spain and spanned both the acute and convalescent phases of COVID-19. Sample metadata almost always included a de-identified subject ID, COVID-19 status, age in years and sex. Deeply sampled blood TCRbeta repertoires from subjects exposed to, actively infected with, or recovered from COVID-19 were included in the dataset. Where HLA class I and class II types were available, the types were taken from metadata supplied by the sample provider, not from assay-based typing. The samples were drawn from two sources: the first 160 participants of the ongoing ImmuneRACE study, and about 1,300 subjects contributed by 6 global collaborators. The prospective study material was composed of cDNA or gDNA derived from T cells, B-cell-depleted T cells, or PBMCs. The repertoires were made available in a free public database intended to serve as a resource for research on the immune response to SARS-CoV-2.

Each collaborating institution followed its own protocols to collect whole blood in K2EDTA tubes. Collaborator samples were shipped for TCRbeta analysis as frozen whole blood, isolated PBMCs, or DNA extracted from either sample type. What the study reported, not specific to this receptor: The amount of clinical and demographic metadata varied by source and participant and was provided uncurated.

This clone was counted between two and nine times. Its antigen is still unknown. No clone much larger than this one lies a single base away; base qualities are absent. The immunoSEQ Assay, a bias-controlled multiplex PCR, was used to amplify TCRbeta CDR3 regions from genomic DNA. On the authors' methods: The number of nucleated cells in each sample was estimated by amplification of reference gene primers within the assay. To quantify the absolute abundance of each unique TCRbeta CDR3 rearrangement, sequence reads were collapsed and filtered. Productive Simpson clonality was computed per sample as the square root of Simpson's diversity index over productive rearrangements. TCRdb retrieved this table from immuneACCESS and kept in-frame rearrangements only. Not all clones are present; in checked studies, unresolved V genes account for under half, and no reason is known for the remainder. D and trimming were read from the DNA, whereas the V and J calls and clone size are those reported in that table. Within this sample are approximately 85,000 clones, with roughly nine tenths of them counted one time only. The biggest ten clones account for less than 3.5% of the sample.

Including cysteine and phenylalanine, the CDR3 has 14 amino acids. Of all the DNA, just the CDR3 is kept, 42 bases in frame from base 1. V and J are trimmed by 5 bases and 10 bases, and the gene matches miss 11 bases of the junction. Per the germline V gene, SGHTA is the CDR1 and FQGNSA is the CDR2. The sequence derives from a woman between 50 and 59 years old with active or convalescent COVID-19. The V gene is TRBV7-2 and the J gene is TRBJ1-1, and TRBD1 aligns with 9 junction nucleotides. Sequencing was done on a sample of peripheral blood. The CDR3 region: CASSPRRTGETAFF. At the DNA level, the sequence is TGTGCCAGCAGCCCGCGAAGGACAGGGGAAACAGCTTTCTTT.